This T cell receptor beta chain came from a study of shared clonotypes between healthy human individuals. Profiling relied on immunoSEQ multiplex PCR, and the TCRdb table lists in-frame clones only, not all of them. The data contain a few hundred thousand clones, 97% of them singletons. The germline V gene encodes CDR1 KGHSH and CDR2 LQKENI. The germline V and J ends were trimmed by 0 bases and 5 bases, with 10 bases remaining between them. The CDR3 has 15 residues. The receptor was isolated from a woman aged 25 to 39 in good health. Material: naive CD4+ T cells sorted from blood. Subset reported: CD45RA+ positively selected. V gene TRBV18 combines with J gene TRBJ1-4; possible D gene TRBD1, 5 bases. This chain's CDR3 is CASSPPGLGNEKLFF. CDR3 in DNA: TGTGCCAGCTCACCACCGGGACTAGGGAATGAAAAACTGTTTTTT.